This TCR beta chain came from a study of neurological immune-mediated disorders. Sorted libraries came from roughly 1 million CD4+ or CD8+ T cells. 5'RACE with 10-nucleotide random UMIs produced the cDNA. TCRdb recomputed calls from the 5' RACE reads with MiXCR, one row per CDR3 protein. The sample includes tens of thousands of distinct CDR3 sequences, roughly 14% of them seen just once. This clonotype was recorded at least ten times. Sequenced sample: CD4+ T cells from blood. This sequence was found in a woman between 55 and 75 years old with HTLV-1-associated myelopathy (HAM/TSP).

The CDR3 protein is CASGLQPFQETQYF. CDR3 in DNA: TGTGCTAGTGGTTTGCAGCCGTTCCAAGAGACCCAGTACTTC. V gene TRBV12-5 combines with J gene TRBJ2-5, with unresolved D. This CDR3 contains 14 residues. V was pared by 2 bases and J by 1 base, with 8 bases between. Germline values: CDR1 LGHNT, CDR2 FRNRAP.